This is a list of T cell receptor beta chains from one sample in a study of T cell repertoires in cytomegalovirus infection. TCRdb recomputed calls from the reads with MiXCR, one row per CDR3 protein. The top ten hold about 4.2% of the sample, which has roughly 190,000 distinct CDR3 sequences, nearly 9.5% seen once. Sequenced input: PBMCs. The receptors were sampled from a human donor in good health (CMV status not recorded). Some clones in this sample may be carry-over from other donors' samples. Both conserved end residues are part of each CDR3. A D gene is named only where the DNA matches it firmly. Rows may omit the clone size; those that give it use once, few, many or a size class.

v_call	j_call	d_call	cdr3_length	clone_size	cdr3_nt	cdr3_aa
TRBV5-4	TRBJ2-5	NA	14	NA	TGTGCCGGCAGCTTGTTCCGGGGTGAAGAGACCCAGTACTTC	CAGSLFRGEETQYF
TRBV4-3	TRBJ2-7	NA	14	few	TGCGCCAGCAGCCAAGGACTAGTGTCCTACGAGCAGTACTTC	CASSQGLVSYEQYF
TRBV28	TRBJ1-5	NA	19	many	TGTGCCAGCAGTTTATTTGTAGTCCAGGGCCCTATCCGCAATCAGCCCCAGCATTTT	CASSLFVVQGPIRNQPQHF
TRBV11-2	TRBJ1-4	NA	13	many	TGTGCCAGCAGCAAGGCGGCTAATGAAAAACTGTTTTTT	CASSKAANEKLFF
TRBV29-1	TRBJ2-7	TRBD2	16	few	TGCAGCGTGGGGACTAGCGGGAGGGCCAAAGTGTACGAGCAGTACTTC	CSVGTSGRAKVYEQYF
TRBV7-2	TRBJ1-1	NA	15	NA	TGTGCCAGCAGCTTAGACGGCGCGGGGGGCACTGAAGCTTTCTTT	CASSLDGAGGTEAFF
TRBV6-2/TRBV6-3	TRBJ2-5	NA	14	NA	TGTGCCAGCAGTCGAAGGGGGGCCCCAGAGACCCAGTACTTC	CASSRRGAPETQYF
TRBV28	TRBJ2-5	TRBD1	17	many	TGTGCCAGCAGTCCTCCCGGGACAGGCCGTCTCCAAGAGACCCAGTACTTC	CASSPPGTGRLQETQYF
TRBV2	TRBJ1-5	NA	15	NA	TGTGCCAGCAGTGAGGGGGCGGATAGCAATCAGCCCCAGCATTTT	CASSEGADSNQPQHF
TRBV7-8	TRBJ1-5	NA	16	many	TGTGCCAGCAGCTTAACCTTGGGGGCAGGAAATCAGCCCCAGCATTTT	CASSLTLGAGNQPQHF
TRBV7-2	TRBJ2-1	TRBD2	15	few	TGTGCCAGCAGCTTGACTAGCGGGCCTTACAATGAGCAGTTCTTC	CASSLTSGPYNEQFF
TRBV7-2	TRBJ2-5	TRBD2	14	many	TGTGCCAGCAGCTTAGGGGCTAGCGGGGAGACCCAGTACTTC	CASSLGASGETQYF
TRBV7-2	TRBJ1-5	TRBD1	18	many	TGTGCCAGCAGCTTAAGGGGACAGGGGGCTTTTAGCAATCAGCCCCAGCATTTT	CASSLRGQGAFSNQPQHF
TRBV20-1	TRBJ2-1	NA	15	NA	TGCAGTGCTAGAAGACTCGACTCTCACTACAATGAGCAGTTCTTC	CSARRLDSHYNEQFF
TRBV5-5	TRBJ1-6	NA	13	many	TGTGCCAGCAGCATTGGACAGCCTTCACCCCTCCACTTT	CASSIGQPSPLHF
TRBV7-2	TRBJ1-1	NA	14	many	TGTGCCAGCAGGGGGGGGATAACAGGGTTTGAAGCTTTCTTT	CASRGGITGFEAFF
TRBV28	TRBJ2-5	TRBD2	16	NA	TGTGCCAGCAGCGGGCTCCGGACTAGTTCAGAAGAGACCCAGTACTTC	CASSGLRTSSEETQYF
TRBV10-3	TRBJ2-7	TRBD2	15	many	TGTGCCATCAGCGACGGGACTAGCGGGAAAAGCGAGCAGTACTTC	CAISDGTSGKSEQYF
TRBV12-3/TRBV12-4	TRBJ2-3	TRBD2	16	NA	TGTGCCAGCAGTTTGGGACTAGCGGGGACCACAGATACGCAGTATTTT	CASSLGLAGTTDTQYF
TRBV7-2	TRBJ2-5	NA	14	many	TGTGCCAGCAGTCCCCCCCCGTCGAAAGAGAACCAGTACTTC	CASSPPPSKENQYF
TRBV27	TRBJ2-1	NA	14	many	TGTGCCAGCAGTTTATATGAGTCAGGGAATGTGCAGTTCTTC	CASSLYESGNVQFF
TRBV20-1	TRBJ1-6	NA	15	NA	TGCAGTGCTAGAGTCCCAGGGGCCGATAATTCACCCCTCCACTTT	CSARVPGADNSPLHF
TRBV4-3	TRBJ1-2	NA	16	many	TGCGCCAGCAGCCAAGGTGTTCCGGGGGCAATGGATGGCTACACCTTC	CASSQGVPGAMDGYTF
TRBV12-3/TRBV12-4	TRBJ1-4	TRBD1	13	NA	TGTGCCAGCAGTTGGGACAGGGGTGAAAAACTGTTTTTT	CASSWDRGEKLFF
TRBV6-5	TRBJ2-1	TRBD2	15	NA	TGTGCCAGCAGGATGTCTAGCGGGAGGGGCCATGAGCAGTTCTTC	CASRMSSGRGHEQFF
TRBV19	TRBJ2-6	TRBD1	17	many	TGTGCCACGTCCGCCGGGACAGGAATCTCTGGGGCCAACGTCCTGACTTTC	CATSAGTGISGANVLTF
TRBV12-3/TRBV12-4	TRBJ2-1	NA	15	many	TGTGCCAGCAGTTATGACAAAACCGGCTACAATGAGCAGTTCTTC	CASSYDKTGYNEQFF
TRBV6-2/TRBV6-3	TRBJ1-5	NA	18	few	TGTGCCAGCAGTTACGTAGCGGGGATCGGGGCTGGGAATCAGCCCCAGCATTTT	CASSYVAGIGAGNQPQHF
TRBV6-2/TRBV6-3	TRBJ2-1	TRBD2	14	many	TGTGCCAGCAGTATCCCCGGGGGGGGGAATGAGCAGTTCTTC	CASSIPGGGNEQFF
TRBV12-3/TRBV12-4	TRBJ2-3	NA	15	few	TGTGCCAGCAGTCCCCGTCCTCCTAGCACAGATACGCAGTATTTT	CASSPRPPSTDTQYF
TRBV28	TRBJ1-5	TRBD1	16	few	TGTGCCAGCAGTTCCCCACCGGGACAGGATCATCAGCCCCAGCATTTT	CASSSPPGQDHQPQHF
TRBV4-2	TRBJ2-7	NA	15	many	TGTGCCAGCAGCGACAGACAGAGGGGATACTACGAGCAGTACTTC	CASSDRQRGYYEQYF
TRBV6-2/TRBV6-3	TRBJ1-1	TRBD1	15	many	TGTGCCAGTTGTTGGATTCCAGACAGGGACGGTGAAGCTTTCTTT	CASCWIPDRDGEAFF
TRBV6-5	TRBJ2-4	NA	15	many	TGTGCCAGCAGTTACTCGGAGCTAGCCAAAAACATTCAGTACTTC	CASSYSELAKNIQYF
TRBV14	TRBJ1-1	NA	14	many	TGTGCCAGCAGCCAAGAGTCAGGGGTGACTGAAGCTTTCTTT	CASSQESGVTEAFF
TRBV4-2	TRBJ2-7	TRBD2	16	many	TGTGCCAGCAGCCAAGACGGGACTAGCGGGAGTTACGAGCAGTACTTC	CASSQDGTSGSYEQYF
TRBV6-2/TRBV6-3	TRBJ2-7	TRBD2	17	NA	TGTGCCAGCAGTTACTCTCCGCGGGAGGGCAATTTCTACGAGCAGTACTTC	CASSYSPREGNFYEQYF
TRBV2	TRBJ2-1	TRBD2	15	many	TGTGCCAGCAGAGCCGGGACTAGCGTCAGCAATGAGCAGTTCTTC	CASRAGTSVSNEQFF
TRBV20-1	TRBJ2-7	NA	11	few	TGCAGTGCCGGGGGTTCCTACGAGCAGTACTTC	CSAGGSYEQYF
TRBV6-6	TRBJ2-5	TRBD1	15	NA	TGTGCCAGCAGACGGGACAGGGTAGGCCAAGAGACCCAGTACTTC	CASRRDRVGQETQYF
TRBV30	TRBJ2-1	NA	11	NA	TGTGCCTGGAGTGCTAAAAGTGAGCAGTTCTTC	CAWSAKSEQFF
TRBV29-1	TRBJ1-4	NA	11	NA	TGCAGCGTTGCTGGTAATGAAAAACTGTTTTTT	CSVAGNEKLFF
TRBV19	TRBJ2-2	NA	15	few	TGTGCCAGTACCCACATGTTCAGGGACACCGGGGAGCTGTTTTTT	CASTHMFRDTGELFF
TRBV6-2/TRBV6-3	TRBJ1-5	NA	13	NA	TGTGCCAGCAGAGCCAGGGTGAGGCAGCCCCAGCATTTT	CASRARVRQPQHF
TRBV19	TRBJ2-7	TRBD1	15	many	TGTGCCAGTAGTATCACAGGGGGCTGGTATTACGAGCAGTACTTC	CASSITGGWYYEQYF
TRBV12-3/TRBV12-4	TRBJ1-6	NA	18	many	TGTGCCAGTTTCCCCAGCGGTTATCCCGGCTCCTATAATTCACCCCTCCACTTT	CASFPSGYPGSYNSPLHF
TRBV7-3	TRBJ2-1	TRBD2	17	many	TGTGCCAGCAGCTTAAACCTAGCGGGAAGCTCCTACAATGAGCAGTTCTTC	CASSLNLAGSSYNEQFF
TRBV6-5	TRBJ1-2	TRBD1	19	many	TGTGCCAGCAGTTTGACCCCCGGGACAGGGGTACCATCTAACTATGGCTACACCTTC	CASSLTPGTGVPSNYGYTF
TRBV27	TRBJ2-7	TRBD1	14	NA	TGTGCCAGCAGAGGGACAGGGCTCTCCTACGAGCAGTACTTC	CASRGTGLSYEQYF
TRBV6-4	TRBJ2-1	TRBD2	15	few	TGTGCCAGCAGCGAGTCGGGGGGAGCCTACAATGAGCAGTTCTTC	CASSESGGAYNEQFF
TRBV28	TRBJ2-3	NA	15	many	TGTGCCAGCACCTCCCTAGGAGGGGACGTAGATACGCAGTATTTT	CASTSLGGDVDTQYF
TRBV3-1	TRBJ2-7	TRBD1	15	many	TGTGCCAGCAGCCCAACTGGACAGGGTAACTACGAGCAGTACTTC	CASSPTGQGNYEQYF
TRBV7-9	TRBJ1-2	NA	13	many	TGTGCCAGCAGCAACCCGGGGCAGCCTGGCTACACCTTC	CASSNPGQPGYTF
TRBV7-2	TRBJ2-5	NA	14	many	TGTGCCAGCAGCTTAGGAGACAGAAAGGGGACCCAGTACTTC	CASSLGDRKGTQYF
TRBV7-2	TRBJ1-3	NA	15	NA	TGTGCCAGCAGTCTAGAGGCGAGCTCTGGAAACACCATATATTTT	CASSLEASSGNTIYF
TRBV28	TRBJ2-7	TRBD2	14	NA	TGTGCCAGCAGTACCGGGACTAGCGCGGGGCAGCAGTACTTC	CASSTGTSAGQQYF
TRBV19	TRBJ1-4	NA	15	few	TGTGCCAGCCGCCAGGGAAAGGGAACTAATGAAAAACTGTTTTTT	CASRQGKGTNEKLFF